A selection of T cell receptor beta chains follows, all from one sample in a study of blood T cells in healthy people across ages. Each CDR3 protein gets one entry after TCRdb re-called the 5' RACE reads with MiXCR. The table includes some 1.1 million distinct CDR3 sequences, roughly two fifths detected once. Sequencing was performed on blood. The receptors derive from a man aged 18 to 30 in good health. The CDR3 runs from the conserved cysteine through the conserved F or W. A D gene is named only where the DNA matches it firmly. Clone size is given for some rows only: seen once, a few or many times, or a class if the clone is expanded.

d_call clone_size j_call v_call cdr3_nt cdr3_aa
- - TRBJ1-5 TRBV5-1 TGCGCCAGCAGCGAGAGTCCGCTAGGAAGTAGCAATCAGCCCCAGCATTTT CASSESPLGSSNQPQHF
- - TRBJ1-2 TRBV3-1 TGTGCCAGCAGCCAATCCAGAATCTATGGCTACACCTTC CASSQSRIYGYTF
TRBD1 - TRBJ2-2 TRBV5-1 TGCGCCAGCAGCTGGGACAGGGGCCACTTGGCCGGGGAGCTGTTTTTT CASSWDRGHLAGELFF
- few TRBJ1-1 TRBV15 TGTGCCACCAGCAGAGATTTAAGGACTCCGAACACTGAAGCTTTCTTT CATSRDLRTPNTEAFF
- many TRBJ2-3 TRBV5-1 TGCGCCAGCAGCTTAGGGACCACCGTCGCAGATACGCAGTATTTT CASSLGTTVADTQYF
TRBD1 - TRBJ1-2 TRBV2 TGTGCCAGCAGTGAAGACGGGACAGCCCTCCGGGGCTACACCTTC CASSEDGTALRGYTF
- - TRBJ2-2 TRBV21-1 TGTGCCAGCAGCAAAGCGCTGGGGACCAACACCGGGGAGCTGTTTTTT CASSKALGTNTGELFF
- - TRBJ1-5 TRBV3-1 TGTGACAGCAGCCAAGGGGTGCAGAGCAATCAGCCCCAGCATTTT CDSSQGVQSNQPQHF
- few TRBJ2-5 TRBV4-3 TGCGCCAGCAGCCAGAAGATGAGGGCAGAGACCCAGTACTTC CASSQKMRAETQYF
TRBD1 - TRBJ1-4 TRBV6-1 TGTGCCAGCACCCCCGGGACAGGGGCCTTTGGGACTAATGAAAAACTGTTTTTT CASTPGTGAFGTNEKLFF
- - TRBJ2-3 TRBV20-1 TGCAGTGCTAGTCCGGGCACGGCGGGCACAGATACGCAGTATTTT CSASPGTAGTDTQYF
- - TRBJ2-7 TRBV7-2 TGTGCCAGCAGCTTAAGAAGGCTAGCCAGCTCCTACGGGCAGTACTTC CASSLRRLASSYGQYF
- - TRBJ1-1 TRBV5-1 TGCGCCAGCAGCTTGGTTCCGGGAATGGACACTGAAGCTTTCTTT CASSLVPGMDTEAFF
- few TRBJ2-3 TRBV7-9 TGTGCCAGCAGCTCATCGGGGCAAGCAGATACGCAGTATTTT CASSSSGQADTQYF
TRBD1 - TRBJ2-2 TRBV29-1 TGCAGCGTGAAGACAGGGGGCATCTGGACCGGGGAGCTGTTTTTT CSVKTGGIWTGELFF
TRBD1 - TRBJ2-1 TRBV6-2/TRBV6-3 TGTGCCAGCAGTTACCGGGACAGAACTTACAATGAGCAGTTCTTC CASSYRDRTYNEQFF
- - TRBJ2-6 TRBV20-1 TGCAGTGCTGTTCAGGGTTCTGGGGCCAACGTCCTGACTTTC CSAVQGSGANVLTF
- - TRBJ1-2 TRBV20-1 TGCAGTGCTAGAGAGTCCCAGGGGTTCTATGGCTACACCTTC CSARESQGFYGYTF
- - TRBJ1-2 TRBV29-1 TGCAGCGTTGAAGATCCCGACACGCCAGGCTATGGCTACACCTTC CSVEDPDTPGYGYTF
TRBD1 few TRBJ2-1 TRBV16 TGTGCCAGCAGCCAATTTTACCCGGGACAGGGGGACAATGAGCAGTTCTTC CASSQFYPGQGDNEQFF
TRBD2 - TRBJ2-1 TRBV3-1 TGTGCCAGCAGACACTCTAGCGGGGGGGCCCGAGATGAGCAGTTCTTC CASRHSSGGARDEQFF
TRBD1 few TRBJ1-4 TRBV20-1 TGCAGTGCTAGAGAAGGGACAGGGGGTGAAAAACTGTTTTTT CSAREGTGGEKLFF
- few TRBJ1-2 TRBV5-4 TGTGCCAGCAGCTTTGGTAACGGGGGCAGACGCTATGGCTACACCTTC CASSFGNGGRRYGYTF
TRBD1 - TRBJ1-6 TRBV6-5 TGTGCCAGCAGCCTTAAAACAGGGGGAATGAATTCACCCCTCCACTTT CASSLKTGGMNSPLHF
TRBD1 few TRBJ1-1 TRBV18 TGTGCCAGCTCGCCGGGGACAGGGACCCGGGCTTTCTTT CASSPGTGTRAFF
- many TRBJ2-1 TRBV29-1 TGCAGCTCTGAGGGACATTACAATGAGCAGTTCTTC CSSEGHYNEQFF
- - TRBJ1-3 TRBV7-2 TGTGCCAGCAGCTCGTCCAGGGTACGCGGAAACACCATATATTTT CASSSSRVRGNTIYF
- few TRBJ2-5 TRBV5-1 TGCGCCAGCAGCTTGGCCGGGGATTGGCGACAAGAGACCCAGTACTTC CASSLAGDWRQETQYF
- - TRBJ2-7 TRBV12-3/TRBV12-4 TGTGCCAGCAGTTTGTCGGGCAGGGAAGTGTGCGAGCAGTACTTC CASSLSGREVCEQYF
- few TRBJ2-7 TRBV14 TGTGCCAGCAGCCAAGAGGGTTGGGAGCAGTACTTC CASSQEGWEQYF
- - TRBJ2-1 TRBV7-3 TGTGCCAGCAGCTTAACCAGCTCCGAAATTCAGGATGGTGAGCAGTTCTTC CASSLTSSEIQDGEQFF
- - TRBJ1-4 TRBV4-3 TGCGCCAGCAGCCAAGACGGGCTACCTAATGAAAAACTGTTTTTT CASSQDGLPNEKLFF
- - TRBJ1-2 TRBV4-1 TGCGCCAGCAGCCCCACCGACGCCGGGACCTATATGAGCTACACCTTC CASSPTDAGTYMSYTF
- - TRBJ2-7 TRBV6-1 TGTGCCAGCAACCCGGGACAACGCTACGAGCAGTACTTC CASNPGQRYEQYF
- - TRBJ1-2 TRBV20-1 TGCAGTGCTAGCGCCAGGGCCAGGGGTGGCTACACCTTC CSASARARGGYTF
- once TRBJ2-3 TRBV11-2 TGTGCCAGCAGATCCAGGGACGGGCGATACACAGATACGCAGTATTTT CASRSRDGRYTDTQYF
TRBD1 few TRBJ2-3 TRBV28 TGTGCCAGCAGCTCGGGACAGCTAGGAGATACGCAGTATTTT CASSSGQLGDTQYF
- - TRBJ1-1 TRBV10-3 TGTGCCATCAGTGAGTCAAGTGGGGGGTACACTGAAGCTTTCTTT CAISESSGGYTEAFF
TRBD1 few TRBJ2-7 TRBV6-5 TGTGCCAGCAGTCCGAACAACAGGGGGTACGAGCAGTACTTC CASSPNNRGYEQYF
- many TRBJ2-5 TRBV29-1 TGCAGCGTTGAATTTTCCGCTGGAGGAGAGACCCAGTACTTC CSVEFSAGGETQYF
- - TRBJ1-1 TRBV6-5 TGTGCCAGCAGTTCTACATGGAACACTGAAGCTTTCTTT CASSSTWNTEAFF
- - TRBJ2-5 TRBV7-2 TGTGCCAGCAGCTTAGGCTGTGGGGGCGCCTGCCCCCAGTACTTC CASSLGCGGACPQYF
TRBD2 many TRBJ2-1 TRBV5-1 TGCGCCAGCAGCTCCCGGACTAGCGGGGGGTCTGAGCAGTTCTTC CASSSRTSGGSEQFF
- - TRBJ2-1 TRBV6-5 TGTGCCAGCAGTTACTCGACTAGGATGGAGGATGAGCAGTTCTTC CASSYSTRMEDEQFF
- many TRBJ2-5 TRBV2 TGTGCCAGCAGCTCAAGCGAGACCCAGTACTTC CASSSSETQYF
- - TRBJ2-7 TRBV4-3 TGCGCCAGCAGCCAGTCGAGCTCCTACAATGAGCAGTACTTC CASSQSSSYNEQYF
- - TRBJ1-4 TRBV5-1 TGCGCCAGCAGCTTGGAATTCGCTAATGAAAAACTGTTTTTT CASSLEFANEKLFF
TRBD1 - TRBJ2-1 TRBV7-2 TGTGCCAGCAGCAAGCCGCCGGGACAGGGCTACAATGAGCAGTTCTTC CASSKPPGQGYNEQFF
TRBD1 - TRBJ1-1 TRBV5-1 TGCGCCAGCAGCTCTAACAGGGGCCCAATAATGAACACTGAAGCTTTCTTT CASSSNRGPIMNTEAFF
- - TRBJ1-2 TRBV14 TGTGCCAGCAGCCAAGAACGGGCAGGCTCTAACTATGGCTACACCTTC CASSQERAGSNYGYTF
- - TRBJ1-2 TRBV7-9 TGTGCCTCAAGGGGGGCAGCTAACTATGGCTACACCTTC CASRGAANYGYTF
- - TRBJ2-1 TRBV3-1 TGTGCCAGCAGCCGAGCAGGCAACCATTACCAAGAGACCCAGTTCTTC CASSRAGNHYQETQFF
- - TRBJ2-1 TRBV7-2 TGTGCCAGCAACTTAAGACAGTACAATGAGCAGTTCTTC CASNLRQYNEQFF
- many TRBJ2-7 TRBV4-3 TGCGCCAGCAGCCAAGGGGCAGGGTATTCCTACGAGCAGTACTTC CASSQGAGYSYEQYF
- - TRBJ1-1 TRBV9 TGTGCCAGCAGCCCAGGCGATGAGGGGAGGACTGAAGCTTTCTTT CASSPGDEGRTEAFF
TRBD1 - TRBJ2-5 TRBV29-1 TGCAGCGTTGAAATCTGGGACAGCTGGAGAGAGACCCAGTACTTC CSVEIWDSWRETQYF